Following are 2 T cell receptor beta chains from one sample sequenced in a study of shared clonotypes between healthy human individuals. Method: immunoSEQ multiplex PCR; TCRdb's copy keeps in-frame clones and lacks some. The data show about 1 million clones, roughly 80% seen once. The sequenced sample consisted of memory CD4+ T cells sorted from blood. The subset denotes: CD45RA-negative fraction. The receptors stem from a young man in good health.

CDR3 in DNA: TGCAGCGTTGAAGGGGGCGGATCGGGCCAGCAGTACTTC. Its protein is CSVEGGGSGQQYF. This chain links TRBV29-1 with TRBJ2-7; a possible D gene is TRBD1 (5 bases). CDR1 is SQVTM and CDR2 is ANQGSEA in the germline V gene. This CDR3 is built from 13 residues. V was trimmed by 1 base and J by 8 bases, leaving 15 bases between them.

The J gene is TRBJ2-7, the V gene TRBV6-6; no definite D call. This CDR3 comprises 15 residues. Per germline, CDR1 MNHNY and CDR2 SVGAGI (reference sequence). The germline V and J ends were trimmed by 0 bases and 1 base, with 10 bases remaining between them. CDR3 in DNA: TGTGCCAGCAGTTACTCGCCAGGACGTTCCTACGAGCAGTACTTC. Its protein is CASSYSPGRSYEQYF.